The rows below give T cell receptor beta chains drawn from one sample of a study of cytomegalovirus exposure and HLA in healthy donors. Profiling relied on immunoSEQ multiplex PCR, and the TCRdb table lists in-frame clones only, not all of them. The profile shows roughly 150,000 clones, roughly 85% of them singletons. The sample consisted of PBMCs. The receptors were sampled from a male donor in good health and CMV-seronegative. Both conserved end residues are part of each CDR3. The D gene is left open where the match is weak. Clone size is not always given. Where it is, it says once, few, many or a class for expanded clones.

v_gene: TRBV12-5
abundance: .
j_gene: TRBJ1-5
d_gene: .
CDR3aa: CASGLDSSSSGQPQHF
CDR3nt: TGTGCTAGTGGTTTGGACAGTTCCTCGAGCGGGCAGCCCCAGCATTTT

v_gene: TRBV2
abundance: .
j_gene: TRBJ2-7
d_gene: .
CDR3aa: CASSVTGEQYF
CDR3nt: TGTGCCAGCAGCGTGACAGGCGAGCAGTACTTC

v_gene: TRBV5-1
abundance: .
j_gene: TRBJ2-1
d_gene: TRBD2
CDR3aa: CASSLAGLAGWEQFF
CDR3nt: TGCGCCAGCAGCTTGGCCGGTCTAGCGGGATGGGAGCAGTTCTTC

v_gene: TRBV5-1
abundance: .
j_gene: TRBJ2-7
d_gene: .
CDR3aa: CASSSYTSGYEQYF
CDR3nt: TGCGCCAGCAGCTCCTACACGAGCGGCTACGAGCAGTACTTC

v_gene: TRBV30
abundance: .
j_gene: TRBJ1-2
d_gene: .
CDR3aa: CAWDSLGQGLSGYTF
CDR3nt: TGTGCCTGGGATAGTCTGGGCCAGGGACTTAGTGGCTACACCTTC

v_gene: TRBV20-1
abundance: .
j_gene: TRBJ1-2
d_gene: .
CDR3aa: CITHYNYGYTF
CDR3nt: TGCATCACACACTATAACTATGGCTACACCTTC

v_gene: TRBV15
abundance: .
j_gene: TRBJ1-2
d_gene: .
CDR3aa: CATSRGDGRVYGYTF
CDR3nt: TGTGCCACCAGCAGAGGTGACGGCCGGGTCTATGGCTACACCTTC

v_gene: TRBV7-2
abundance: .
j_gene: TRBJ1-2
d_gene: TRBD1
CDR3aa: CASSLPRQGWGYTF
CDR3nt: TGTGCCAGCAGCCTACCTCGACAGGGATGGGGCTACACCTTC

v_gene: TRBV29-1
abundance: .
j_gene: TRBJ1-6
d_gene: .
CDR3aa: CSVGSSYNSPLHF
CDR3nt: TGCAGCGTTGGGAGCTCCTATAATTCACCCCTCCACTTT

v_gene: TRBV29-1
abundance: .
j_gene: TRBJ2-5
d_gene: .
CDR3aa: CSVEGRYQETQYF
CDR3nt: TGCAGCGTTGAAGGCAGGTACCAAGAGACCCAGTACTTC

v_gene: TRBV21-1
abundance: .
j_gene: TRBJ1-1
d_gene: .
CDR3aa: CASSNGPGDMNTEAFF
CDR3nt: TGTGCCAGCAGCAACGGACCAGGGGATATGAACACTGAAGCTTTCTTT

v_gene: TRBV6-5
abundance: .
j_gene: TRBJ2-5
d_gene: .
CDR3aa: CASSRDSQWETQYF
CDR3nt: TGTGCCAGCAGTCGGGACTCCCAGTGGGAGACCCAGTACTTC

v_gene: TRBV15
abundance: once
j_gene: TRBJ1-5
d_gene: .
CDR3aa: CATSRAGYSNQPQHF
CDR3nt: TGTGCCACCAGCAGAGCAGGTTATAGCAATCAGCCCCAGCATTTT

v_gene: TRBV11-3
abundance: .
j_gene: TRBJ2-5
d_gene: TRBD1
CDR3aa: CASSLGTGVQETQYF
CDR3nt: TGTGCCAGCAGCTTAGGGACAGGGGTTCAAGAGACCCAGTACTTC

v_gene: TRBV11-2
abundance: few
j_gene: TRBJ2-2
d_gene: .
CDR3aa: CASSLVAGELFF
CDR3nt: TGTGCCAGCAGCTTAGTAGCCGGGGAGCTGTTTTTT

v_gene: TRBV7-9
abundance: .
j_gene: TRBJ1-2
d_gene: TRBD1
CDR3aa: CASSPEGQPYGYTF
CDR3nt: TGTGCCAGCAGCCCGGAGGGACAGCCCTATGGCTACACCTTC

v_gene: TRBV7-2
abundance: few
j_gene: TRBJ1-4
d_gene: TRBD1
CDR3aa: CASSGGTGGPGRLFF
CDR3nt: TGTGCCAGCAGCGGTGGGACAGGGGGCCCGGGTCGGCTGTTTTTT

v_gene: TRBV5-1
abundance: .
j_gene: TRBJ1-2
d_gene: .
CDR3aa: CASSFGQIYGYTF
CDR3nt: TGCGCCAGCAGCTTCGGACAGATATATGGCTACACCTTC

v_gene: TRBV2
abundance: few
j_gene: TRBJ1-6
d_gene: .
CDR3aa: CASNRESSYNSPLHF
CDR3nt: TGTGCCAGCAATCGGGAGAGCTCCTATAATTCACCCCTCCACTTT

v_gene: TRBV27
abundance: once
j_gene: TRBJ2-7
d_gene: TRBD1
CDR3aa: CASSLGTGTSYEQYF
CDR3nt: TGTGCCAGCAGTTTGGGGACAGGGACCTCGTACGAGCAGTACTTC

v_gene: TRBV4-1
abundance: once
j_gene: TRBJ2-3
d_gene: .
CDR3aa: CASSQEGPGDPQDTQYF
CDR3nt: TGCGCCAGCAGCCAAGAGGGTCCGGGGGACCCCCAAGATACGCAGTATTTT

v_gene: TRBV7-3
abundance: .
j_gene: TRBJ2-5
d_gene: .
CDR3aa: CASSLTGGGQETQYF
CDR3nt: TGTGCCAGCAGCTTAACTGGTGGAGGACAAGAGACCCAGTACTTC

v_gene: TRBV29-1
abundance: .
j_gene: TRBJ2-1
d_gene: .
CDR3aa: CSVDGHRSYNEQFF
CDR3nt: TGCAGCGTTGATGGGCATAGGTCCTACAATGAGCAGTTCTTC

v_gene: TRBV5-1
abundance: .
j_gene: TRBJ1-6
d_gene: TRBD1
CDR3aa: CASSLGQGYNSPLHF
CDR3nt: TGCGCCAGCAGCTTGGGACAGGGTTATAATTCACCCCTCCACTTT

v_gene: TRBV7-2
abundance: .
j_gene: TRBJ1-6
d_gene: .
CDR3aa: CASSLVGQTRSPLHF
CDR3nt: TGTGCCAGCAGCTTAGTTGGACAGACGAGGTCACCCCTCCACTTT

v_gene: TRBV18
abundance: .
j_gene: TRBJ1-1
d_gene: .
CDR3aa: CASSPLERGATEAFF
CDR3nt: TGTGCCAGCTCTCCCCTAGAGCGGGGGGCCACTGAAGCTTTCTTT

v_gene: TRBV9
abundance: .
j_gene: TRBJ2-1
d_gene: TRBD2
CDR3aa: CASSVASSGNSYNEQFF
CDR3nt: TGTGCCAGCAGCGTAGCGTCTAGCGGGAACTCCTACAATGAGCAGTTCTTC

v_gene: TRBV7-2
abundance: .
j_gene: TRBJ2-3
d_gene: .
CDR3aa: CASSLAGSGTDTQYF
CDR3nt: TGTGCCAGCAGCTTAGCCGGGAGTGGGACAGATACGCAGTATTTT

v_gene: TRBV5-1
abundance: .
j_gene: TRBJ2-3
d_gene: .
CDR3aa: CASSILDTQYF
CDR3nt: TGCGCCAGCAGCATCCTGGATACGCAGTATTTT

v_gene: TRBV30
abundance: .
j_gene: TRBJ2-3
d_gene: .
CDR3aa: CAWSLGQGRTDTQYF
CDR3nt: TGTGCCTGGAGTTTAGGGCAGGGGCGCACAGATACGCAGTATTTT

v_gene: TRBV7-6
abundance: .
j_gene: TRBJ2-7
d_gene: TRBD2
CDR3aa: CASSDKGGQRLAGGIFIHEQYF
CDR3nt: TGTGCCAGCAGCGATAAGGGCGGACAGAGACTAGCGGGAGGGATATTTATCCACGAGCAGTACTTC

v_gene: TRBV5-4
abundance: .
j_gene: TRBJ2-2
d_gene: TRBD2
CDR3aa: CASSLAGLAGVTNTGELFF
CDR3nt: TGTGCCAGCAGCTTGGCGGGACTAGCGGGGGTAACGAACACCGGGGAGCTGTTTTTT

v_gene: TRBV7-6
abundance: .
j_gene: TRBJ1-4
d_gene: TRBD1
CDR3aa: CASSSGQTTNEKLFF
CDR3nt: TGTGCCAGCAGCTCGGGACAGACGACTAATGAAAAACTGTTTTTT

v_gene: TRBV5-5
abundance: .
j_gene: TRBJ2-7
d_gene: .
CDR3aa: CASSLRTTGGNEQYF
CDR3nt: TGTGCCAGCAGCTTGAGGACCACCGGCGGGAACGAGCAGTACTTC

v_gene: TRBV4-3
abundance: once
j_gene: TRBJ2-1
d_gene: TRBD2
CDR3aa: CASSQGVSGGYNEQFF
CDR3nt: TGCGCCAGCAGCCAAGGAGTGTCGGGGGGCTACAATGAGCAGTTCTTC

v_gene: TRBV5-6
abundance: .
j_gene: TRBJ1-2
d_gene: .
CDR3aa: CASIMGGLDPLMGGYTF
CDR3nt: TGTGCCAGCATCATGGGGGGTCTGGACCCTCTAATGGGTGGCTACACCTTC

v_gene: TRBV30
abundance: .
j_gene: TRBJ2-1
d_gene: TRBD1
CDR3aa: CAWSVRTGVGNEQFF
CDR3nt: TGTGCCTGGAGTGTCCGGACAGGGGTTGGCAATGAGCAGTTCTTC

v_gene: TRBV6-5
abundance: .
j_gene: TRBJ2-3
d_gene: .
CDR3aa: CASSRPGLTDTQYF
CDR3nt: TGTGCCAGCTCACGGCCGGGACTTACAGATACGCAGTATTTT

v_gene: TRBV11-2
abundance: .
j_gene: TRBJ2-1
d_gene: .
CDR3aa: CASSPHTNEQFF
CDR3nt: TGTGCCAGCAGCCCACATACGAATGAGCAGTTCTTC

v_gene: TRBV5-5
abundance: few
j_gene: TRBJ2-3
d_gene: TRBD2
CDR3aa: CASSSGLAGGRSTDTQYF
CDR3nt: TGTGCCAGCAGCTCCGGACTAGCGGGGGGTAGGAGCACAGATACGCAGTATTTT

v_gene: TRBV11-3
abundance: .
j_gene: TRBJ2-7
d_gene: TRBD2
CDR3aa: CASSLTGLAREQYF
CDR3nt: TGCGCCAGCAGCTTAACGGGACTAGCTCGCGAGCAGTACTTC

v_gene: TRBV2
abundance: .
j_gene: TRBJ1-2
d_gene: TRBD1
CDR3aa: CASREDREGYGYTF
CDR3nt: TGTGCCAGCAGGGAAGACAGGGAGGGCTATGGCTACACCTTC

v_gene: TRBV4-3
abundance: .
j_gene: TRBJ1-1
d_gene: .
CDR3aa: CASSQDLGQPAGEGQNTEAFF
CDR3nt: TGCGCCAGCAGCCAAGATCTTGGGCAACCCGCAGGGGAGGGCCAGAACACTGAAGCTTTCTTT

v_gene: TRBV27
abundance: .
j_gene: TRBJ2-2
d_gene: TRBD2
CDR3aa: CASRRLAGGLVGGELFF
CDR3nt: TGTGCCAGCAGAAGACTAGCGGGAGGGCTGGTTGGCGGGGAGCTGTTTTTT

v_gene: TRBV6-1
abundance: .
j_gene: TRBJ1-2
d_gene: TRBD1
CDR3aa: CASGEKGARGYTF
CDR3nt: TGTGCCAGCGGGGAAAAGGGGGCGCGTGGCTACACCTTC

v_gene: TRBV4-1
abundance: .
j_gene: TRBJ2-1
d_gene: TRBD1
CDR3aa: CASSHTTGYNEQFF
CDR3nt: TGCGCCAGCAGCCATACGACAGGGTACAATGAGCAGTTCTTC

v_gene: TRBV7-8
abundance: .
j_gene: TRBJ1-5
d_gene: .
CDR3aa: CASSLEGGGSNQPQHF
CDR3nt: TGTGCCAGCAGCTTAGAGGGGGGGGGAAGCAATCAGCCCCAGCATTTT

v_gene: TRBV19
abundance: .
j_gene: TRBJ1-1
d_gene: .
CDR3aa: CASSIGGTRNTEAFF
CDR3nt: TGTGCCAGTAGTATCGGGGGAACTAGGAACACTGAAGCTTTCTTT

v_gene: TRBV7-8
abundance: .
j_gene: TRBJ1-2
d_gene: .
CDR3aa: CASSSPVGGSGYTF
CDR3nt: TGTGCCAGCAGCTCTCCCGTGGGGGGGTCTGGCTACACCTTC

v_gene: TRBV7-9
abundance: .
j_gene: TRBJ2-7
d_gene: TRBD1
CDR3aa: CASTAGTGTYEQYF
CDR3nt: TGTGCCAGCACCGCCGGGACAGGGACCTACGAGCAGTACTTC

v_gene: TRBV4-3
abundance: .
j_gene: TRBJ1-4
d_gene: TRBD1
CDR3aa: CASSQGTGYEKLFF
CDR3nt: TGCGCCAGCAGCCAAGGGACAGGGTATGAAAAACTGTTTTTT

v_gene: TRBV5-1
abundance: .
j_gene: TRBJ1-2
d_gene: .
CDR3aa: CASSLGGSGYGYTF
CDR3nt: TGCGCCAGCAGCTTAGGGGGAAGTGGCTATGGCTACACCTTC

v_gene: TRBV5-4
abundance: .
j_gene: TRBJ2-1
d_gene: TRBD1
CDR3aa: CASSFGDRVNEQFF
CDR3nt: TGTGCCAGCAGCTTCGGGGACAGGGTGAATGAGCAGTTCTTC

v_gene: TRBV7-9
abundance: few
j_gene: TRBJ2-2
d_gene: TRBD1
CDR3aa: CASSTTGSGELFF
CDR3nt: TGTGCCAGCAGCACGACAGGGTCCGGGGAGCTGTTTTTT